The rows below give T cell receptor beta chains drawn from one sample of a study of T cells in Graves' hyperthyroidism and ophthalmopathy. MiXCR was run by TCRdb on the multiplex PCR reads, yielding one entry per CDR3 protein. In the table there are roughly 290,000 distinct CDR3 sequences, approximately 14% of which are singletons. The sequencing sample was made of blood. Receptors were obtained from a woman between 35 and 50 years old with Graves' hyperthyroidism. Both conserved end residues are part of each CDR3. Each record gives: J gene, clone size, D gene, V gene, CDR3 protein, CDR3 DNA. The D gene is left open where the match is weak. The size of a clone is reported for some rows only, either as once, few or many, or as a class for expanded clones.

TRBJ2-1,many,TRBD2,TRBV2,CAIELAGSYNEQFF,TGTGCCATCGAACTAGCGGGGAGTTACAATGAGCAGTTCTTC
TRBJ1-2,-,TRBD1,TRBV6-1,CASRDTGTGDGYTF,TGTGCCAGCAGAGACACAGGGACAGGGGATGGCTACACCTTC
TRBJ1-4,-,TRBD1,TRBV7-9,CASSKRQGGEKLLF,TGTGCCAGCAGCAAAAGACAGGGGGGTGAAAAACTGCTTTTT
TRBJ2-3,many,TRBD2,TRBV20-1,CSAPGLATDTQYF,TGCAGTGCCCCGGGACTAGCCACAGATACGCAGTATTTT
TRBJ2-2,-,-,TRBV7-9,CASSLANRDPTTGELFF,TGTGCCAGCAGCTTAGCAAATAGGGACCCCACGACCGGGGAGCTGTTTTTT
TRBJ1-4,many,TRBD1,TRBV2,CASSRQGYATNEKLFF,TGTGCCAGCAGTCGACAGGGGTATGCAACTAATGAAAAACTGTTTTTT
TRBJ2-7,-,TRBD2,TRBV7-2,CASSKLAGGYEQYF,TGTGCCAGCAGCAAACTAGCGGGAGGCTACGAGCAGTACTTC
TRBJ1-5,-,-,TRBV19,CASSIGLDQPQHF,TGTGCCAGTAGTATAGGGTTAGATCAGCCCCAGCATTTT
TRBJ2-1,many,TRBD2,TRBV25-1,CASSESPTAGGWNEQFF,TGTGCCAGCAGTGAATCCCCCACAGCGGGAGGGTGGAATGAGCAGTTCTTC
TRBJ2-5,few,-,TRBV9,CASTEGPYQETQYF,TGTGCCAGCACTGAAGGCCCATACCAAGAGACCCAGTACTTC
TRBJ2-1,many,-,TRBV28,CASSPTGTAGNEQFF,TGTGCCAGCAGTCCCACCGGGACAGCGGGCAATGAGCAGTTCTTC
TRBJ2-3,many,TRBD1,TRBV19,CASSTWTGGGLADTQYF,TGTGCCAGTAGTACCTGGACAGGGGGCGGATTGGCAGATACGCAGTATTTT
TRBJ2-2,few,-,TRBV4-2,CASSQGFSGNTGELFF,TGTGCCAGCAGCCAAGGTTTTAGCGGGAACACCGGGGAGCTGTTTTTT
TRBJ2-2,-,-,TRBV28,CASGESNTGELFF,TGTGCCAGCGGGGAAAGCAACACCGGGGAGCTGTTTTTT
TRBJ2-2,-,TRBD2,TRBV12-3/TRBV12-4,CASKAGTRSTGELFF,TGTGCCAGCAAGGCTGGGACTAGGAGCACCGGGGAGCTGTTTTTT
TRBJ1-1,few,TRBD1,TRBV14,CASSQGYQGVNTEAFF,TGTGCCAGCAGCCAAGGGTACCAGGGGGTGAACACTGAAGCTTTCTTT
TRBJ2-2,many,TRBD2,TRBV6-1,CASNRGASGTAENTGELFF,TGTGCCAGCAACAGGGGAGCTAGCGGGACGGCCGAGAACACCGGGGAGCTGTTTTTT
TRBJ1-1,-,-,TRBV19,CASSILGATEAFF,TGTGCCAGTAGTATCTTGGGGGCCACTGAAGCTTTCTTT
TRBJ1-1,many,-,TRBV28,CASSLRQINTEAFF,TGTGCCAGCAGTTTAAGGCAGATCAACACTGAAGCTTTCTTT
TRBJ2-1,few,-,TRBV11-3,CASALGRYNEQFF,TGTGCCAGCGCTCTCGGACGCTACAATGAGCAGTTCTTC
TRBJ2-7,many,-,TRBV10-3,CAISEVGFHEQYF,TGTGCCATCAGTGAGGTCGGTTTCCACGAGCAGTACTTC
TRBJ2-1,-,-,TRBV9,CASARDSHTNEQFF,TGTGCCAGCGCCCGGGACTCCCACACCAATGAGCAGTTCTTC
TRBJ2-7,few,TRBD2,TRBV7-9,CASSFPGTGGEQYF,TGTGCCAGCAGCTTCCCCGGGACGGGGGGCGAGCAGTACTTC
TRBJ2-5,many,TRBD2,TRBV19,CATQGLAGGFETQYF,TGTGCCACTCAGGGACTAGCGGGTGGGTTCGAGACCCAGTACTTC
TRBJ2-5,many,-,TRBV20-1,CSARDSGVRETQYF,TGCAGTGCTAGAGATTCAGGGGTTAGGGAGACCCAGTACTTC
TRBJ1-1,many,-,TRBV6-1,CASSAQGLGGAFF,TGTGCCAGCAGTGCACAGGGCCTCGGCGGTGCTTTCTTT
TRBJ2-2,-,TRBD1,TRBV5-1,CASSTLGTGATGELFF,TGCGCCAGCAGTACCCTAGGGACAGGGGCCACCGGGGAGCTGTTTTTT
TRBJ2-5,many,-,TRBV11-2,CASSLEAGYQETQYF,TGTGCCAGCAGCTTAGAGGCTGGGTACCAAGAGACCCAGTACTTC
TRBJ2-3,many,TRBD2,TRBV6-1,CASSRKTSGFLGADTQYF,TGTGCCAGCAGCAGAAAGACTAGCGGTTTTCTCGGCGCAGATACGCAGTATTTT
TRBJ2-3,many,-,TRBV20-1,CSARRGIYSTDTQYF,TGCAGTGCTAGGAGGGGCATTTATAGCACAGATACGCAGTATTTT
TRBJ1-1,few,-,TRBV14,CASSPWGTEAFF,TGTGCCAGCAGCCCCTGGGGCACTGAAGCTTTCTTT
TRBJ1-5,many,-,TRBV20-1,CSARGPSHLGVSSNQPQHF,TGCAGTGCTAGAGGACCCTCTCACTTAGGGGTGAGTAGCAATCAGCCCCAGCATTTT
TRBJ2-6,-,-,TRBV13,CASSTTGSGANVLTF,TGTGCCAGCAGCACTACAGGGTCTGGGGCCAACGTCCTGACTTTC
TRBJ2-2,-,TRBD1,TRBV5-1,CASSPDRRGELFF,TGCGCCAGCAGCCCGGACAGGCGCGGGGAGCTGTTTTTT
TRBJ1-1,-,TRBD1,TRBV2,CASSHLDRARPEAFF,TGTGCCAGCAGTCACCTCGACAGGGCCCGGCCTGAAGCTTTCTTT
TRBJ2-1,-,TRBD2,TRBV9,CASSVDAGGAYNEQFF,TGTGCCAGCAGCGTAGATGCGGGAGGGGCATACAATGAGCAGTTCTTC